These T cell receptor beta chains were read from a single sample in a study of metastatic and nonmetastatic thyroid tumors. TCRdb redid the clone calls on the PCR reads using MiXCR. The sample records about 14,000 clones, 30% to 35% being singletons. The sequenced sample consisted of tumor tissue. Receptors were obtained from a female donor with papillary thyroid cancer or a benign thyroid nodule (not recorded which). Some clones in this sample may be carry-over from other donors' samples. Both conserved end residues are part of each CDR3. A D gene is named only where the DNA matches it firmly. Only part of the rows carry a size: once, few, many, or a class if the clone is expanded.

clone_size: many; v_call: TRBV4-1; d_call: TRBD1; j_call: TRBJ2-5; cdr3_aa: CASSQETGAGETQYF; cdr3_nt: TGCGCCAGCAGCCAAGAGACAGGGGCGGGGGAGACCCAGTACTTC
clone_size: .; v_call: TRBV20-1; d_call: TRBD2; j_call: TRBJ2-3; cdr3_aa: CSARANSGSSTDTQYF; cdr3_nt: TGCAGTGCTAGAGCCAATAGCGGGAGTAGCACAGATACGCAGTATTTT
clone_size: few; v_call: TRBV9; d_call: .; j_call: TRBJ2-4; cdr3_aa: CASSPQGGMENIQYF; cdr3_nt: TGTGCCAGCAGCCCCCAAGGAGGGATGGAAAACATTCAGTACTTC
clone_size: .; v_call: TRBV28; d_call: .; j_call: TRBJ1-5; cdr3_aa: CASRRTSNQPQHF; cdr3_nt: TGTGCCAGCAGAAGGACCAGCAATCAGCCCCAGCATTTT
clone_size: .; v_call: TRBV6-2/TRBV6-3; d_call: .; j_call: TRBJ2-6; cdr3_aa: CASSYEQSSSGANVLTF; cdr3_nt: TGTGCCAGCAGTTACGAACAGTCGAGCTCTGGGGCCAACGTCCTGACTTTC
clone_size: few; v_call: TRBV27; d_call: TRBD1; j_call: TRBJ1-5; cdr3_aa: CASSKTGEMSFQPQHF; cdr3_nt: TGTGCCAGCAGTAAAACAGGGGAAATGAGTTTTCAGCCCCAGCATTTT
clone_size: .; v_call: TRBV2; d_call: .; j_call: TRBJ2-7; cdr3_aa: CASTLGPAGSWEQYF; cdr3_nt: TGTGCCAGCACCTTAGGGCCAGCAGGGTCTTGGGAGCAGTACTTC
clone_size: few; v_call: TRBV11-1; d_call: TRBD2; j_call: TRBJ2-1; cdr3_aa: CASTHFGRANEQFF; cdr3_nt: TGTGCCAGCACCCACTTCGGGAGGGCCAATGAGCAGTTCTTC
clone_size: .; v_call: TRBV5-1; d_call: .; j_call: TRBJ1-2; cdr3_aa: CASSLGRVDYGYTF; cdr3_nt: TGCGCCAGCAGCTTGGGCAGGGTCGACTATGGCTACACCTTC
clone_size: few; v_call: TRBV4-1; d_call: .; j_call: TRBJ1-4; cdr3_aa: CASSQGLLEKLFF; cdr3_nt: TGCGCCAGCAGCCAGGGACTCCTTGAAAAACTGTTTTTT
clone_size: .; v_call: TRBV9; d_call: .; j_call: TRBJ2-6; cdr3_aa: CASSFPGTGANVLTF; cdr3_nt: TGTGCCAGCAGCTTTCCAGGGACTGGGGCCAACGTCCTGACTTTC
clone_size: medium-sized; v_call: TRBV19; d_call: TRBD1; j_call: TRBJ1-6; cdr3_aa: CASRLQGALDSPLHF; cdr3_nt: TGTGCCAGTAGACTGCAGGGGGCTCTTGATTCACCCCTCCACTTT
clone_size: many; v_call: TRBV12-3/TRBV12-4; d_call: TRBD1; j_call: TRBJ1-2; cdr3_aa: CASSSAGGLVYGYTF; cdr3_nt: TGTGCCAGCAGTTCGGCAGGGGGACTAGTCTATGGCTACACCTTC
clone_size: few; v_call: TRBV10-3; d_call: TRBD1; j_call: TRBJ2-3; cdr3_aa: CATVGGSFADTQYF; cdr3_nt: TGTGCCACCGTAGGGGGCTCCTTCGCAGATACGCAGTATTTT
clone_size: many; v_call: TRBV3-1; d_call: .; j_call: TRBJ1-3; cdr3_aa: CASREWGDSGNTIYF; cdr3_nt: TGTGCCAGCAGGGAGTGGGGGGACTCTGGAAACACCATATATTTT
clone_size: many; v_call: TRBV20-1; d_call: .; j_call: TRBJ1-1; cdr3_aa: CSAPYGTEAFF; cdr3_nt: TGCAGTGCTCCCTATGGGACTGAAGCTTTCTTT
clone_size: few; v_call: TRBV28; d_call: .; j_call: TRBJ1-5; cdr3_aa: CASRPRGGNQPQHF; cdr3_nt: TGTGCCAGCAGGCCACGCGGAGGCAATCAGCCCCAGCATTTT
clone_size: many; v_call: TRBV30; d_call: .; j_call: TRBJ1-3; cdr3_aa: CAWGASVEDGNTIYF; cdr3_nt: TGTGCCTGGGGCGCCAGCGTGGAGGATGGAAACACCATATATTTT
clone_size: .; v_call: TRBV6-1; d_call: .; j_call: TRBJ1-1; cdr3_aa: CASSHGQNTEAFF; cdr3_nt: TGTGCCAGCAGCCACGGACAGAACACTGAAGCTTTCTTT
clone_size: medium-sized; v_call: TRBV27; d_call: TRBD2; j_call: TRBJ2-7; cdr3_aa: CASSSLAGPYEQYF; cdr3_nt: TGTGCCAGCAGTTCTTTAGCGGGACCCTACGAGCAGTACTTC
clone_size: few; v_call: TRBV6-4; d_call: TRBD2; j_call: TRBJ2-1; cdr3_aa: CASSDTLAGEVNEQFF; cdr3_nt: TGTGCCAGCAGTGATACACTAGCGGGGGAGGTTAATGAGCAGTTCTTC
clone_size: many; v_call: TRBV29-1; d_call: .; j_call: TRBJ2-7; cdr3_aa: CSVADGSYEQYF; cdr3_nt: TGCAGCGTTGCGGACGGTTCCTACGAGCAGTACTTC
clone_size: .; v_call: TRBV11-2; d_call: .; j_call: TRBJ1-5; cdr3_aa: CASSRGGLRQPQHF; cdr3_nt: TGTGCCAGCAGCCGGGGAGGGCTGCGGCAGCCCCAGCATTTT
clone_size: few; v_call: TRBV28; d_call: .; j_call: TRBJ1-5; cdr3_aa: CASAWGGQPQHF; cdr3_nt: TGTGCCAGCGCCTGGGGCGGTCAGCCCCAGCATTTT
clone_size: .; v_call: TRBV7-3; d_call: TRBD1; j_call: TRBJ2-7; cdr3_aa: CASSPDRDNPKEQYF; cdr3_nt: TGTGCCAGCAGCCCCGACAGGGACAACCCTAAGGAGCAGTACTTC
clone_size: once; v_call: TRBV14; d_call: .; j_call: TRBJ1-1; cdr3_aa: CASSRTTHTEAFF; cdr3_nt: TGTGCCAGCAGCCGGACGACTCACACTGAAGCTTTCTTT
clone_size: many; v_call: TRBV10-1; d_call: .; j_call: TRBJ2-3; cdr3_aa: CASSEPSCAPTDTQYF; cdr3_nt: TGCGCCAGCAGTGAGCCCTCTTGCGCCCCCACAGATACGCAGTATTTT
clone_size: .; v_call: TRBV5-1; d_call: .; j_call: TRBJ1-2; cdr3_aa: CASSLGTQMLGYTF; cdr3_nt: TGCGCCAGCAGCTTAGGGACTCAGATGTTAGGCTACACCTTC
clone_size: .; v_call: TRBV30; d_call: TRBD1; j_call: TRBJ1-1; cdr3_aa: CAWSRQGWVSEAFF; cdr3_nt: TGTGCCTGGAGTAGACAGGGGTGGGTGTCTGAAGCTTTCTTT
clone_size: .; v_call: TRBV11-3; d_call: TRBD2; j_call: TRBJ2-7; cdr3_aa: CASSLFAGGPYEQYF; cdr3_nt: TGTGCCAGCAGCTTATTTGCGGGAGGGCCTTACGAGCAGTACTTC
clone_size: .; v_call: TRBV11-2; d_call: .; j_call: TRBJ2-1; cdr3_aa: CASSTGTCDEQFF; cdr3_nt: TGTGCCAGCAGCACCGGGACTTGCGATGAGCAGTTCTTC
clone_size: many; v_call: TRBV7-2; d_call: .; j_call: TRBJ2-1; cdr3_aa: CASSPSYDNEQFF; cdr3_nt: TGTGCCAGCAGCCCCAGCTATGACAATGAGCAGTTCTTC
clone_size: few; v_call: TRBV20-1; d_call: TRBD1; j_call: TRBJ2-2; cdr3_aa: CSATYRDRGNTGELFF; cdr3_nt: TGCAGTGCTACCTACCGGGACAGGGGCAACACCGGGGAGCTGTTTTTT
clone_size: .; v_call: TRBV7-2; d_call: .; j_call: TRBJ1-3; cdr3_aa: CASTLSGGSGNTIYF; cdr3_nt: TGTGCCAGCACCCTTAGCGGGGGCTCTGGAAACACCATATATTTT
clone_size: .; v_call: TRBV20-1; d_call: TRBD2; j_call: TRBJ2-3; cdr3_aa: CSARRLPAREVYTDTQYF; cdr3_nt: TGCAGTGCTAGAAGGCTCCCAGCGCGGGAGGTCTACACAGATACGCAGTATTTT
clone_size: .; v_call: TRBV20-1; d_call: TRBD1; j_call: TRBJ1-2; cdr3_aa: CSADPGQGVYVDGYTF; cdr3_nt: TGCAGTGCTGATCCGGGACAGGGGGTATATGTTGATGGCTACACCTTC
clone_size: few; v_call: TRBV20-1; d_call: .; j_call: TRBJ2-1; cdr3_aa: CSARDWSRDDNEQFF; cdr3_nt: TGCAGTGCTAGAGATTGGTCCAGGGACGACAATGAGCAGTTCTTC
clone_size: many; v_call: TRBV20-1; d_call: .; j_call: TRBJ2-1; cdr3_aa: CSARDGPTEQFF; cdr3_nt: TGCAGTGCTAGAGATGGCCCGACGGAGCAGTTCTTC
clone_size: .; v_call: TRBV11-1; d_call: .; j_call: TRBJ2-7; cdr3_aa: CAFQSREQTYEQYF; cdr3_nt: TGTGCCTTCCAGTCCCGGGAACAAACCTACGAGCAGTACTTC
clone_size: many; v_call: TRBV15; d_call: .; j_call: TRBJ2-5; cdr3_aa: CATSTQGRVGETQYF; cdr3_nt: TGTGCCACCAGCACTCAAGGGAGAGTGGGAGAGACCCAGTACTTC
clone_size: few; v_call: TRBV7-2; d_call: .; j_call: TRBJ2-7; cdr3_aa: CASTRDQTEVYEQYF; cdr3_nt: TGTGCCAGCACCCGAGATCAAACAGAGGTCTACGAGCAGTACTTC
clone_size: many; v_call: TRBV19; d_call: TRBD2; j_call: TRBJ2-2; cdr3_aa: CASKTAGGLGELFF; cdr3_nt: TGTGCCAGTAAGACGGCGGGAGGGCTCGGGGAGCTGTTTTTT
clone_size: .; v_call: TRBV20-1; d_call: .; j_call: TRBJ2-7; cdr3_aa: CSARGQSKGYEQYF; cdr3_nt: TGCAGTGCTAGAGGGCAGTCTAAGGGTTACGAGCAGTACTTC
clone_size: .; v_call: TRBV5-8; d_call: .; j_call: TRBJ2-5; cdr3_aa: CASSTGPNQETQYF; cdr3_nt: TGTGCCAGCAGCACGGGACCGAACCAAGAGACCCAGTACTTC
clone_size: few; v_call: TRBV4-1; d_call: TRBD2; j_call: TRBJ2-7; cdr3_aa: CASSQLAAYEQYF; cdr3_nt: TGCGCCAGCAGCCAGCTAGCGGCTTACGAGCAGTACTTC
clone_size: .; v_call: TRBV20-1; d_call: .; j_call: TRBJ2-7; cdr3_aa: CSAWRPTYEQYF; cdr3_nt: TGCAGTGCGTGGCGACCCACCTACGAGCAGTACTTC
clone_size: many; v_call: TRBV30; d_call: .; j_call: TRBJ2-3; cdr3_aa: CAFSRESRDTQYF; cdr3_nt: TGTGCCTTTTCTCGCGAGTCCCGAGATACGCAGTATTTT
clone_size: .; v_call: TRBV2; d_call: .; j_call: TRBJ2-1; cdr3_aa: CASSEVSHYNEQFF; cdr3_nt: TGTGCCAGCAGTGAAGTCAGTCACTACAATGAGCAGTTCTTC
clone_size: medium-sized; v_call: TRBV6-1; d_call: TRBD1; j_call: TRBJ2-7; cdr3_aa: CASIDRDYEQYF; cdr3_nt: TGTGCCAGCATAGACAGGGACTACGAGCAGTACTTC
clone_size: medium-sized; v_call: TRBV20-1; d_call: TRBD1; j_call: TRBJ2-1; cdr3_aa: CSARVGQGVREQFF; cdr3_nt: TGCAGTGCTAGGGTAGGACAGGGGGTCAGAGAGCAGTTCTTC
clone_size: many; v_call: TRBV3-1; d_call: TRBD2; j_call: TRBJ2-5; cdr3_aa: CASSQGTSGSREETQYF; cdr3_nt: TGTGCCAGCAGCCAAGGCACTAGCGGGAGTCGGGAGGAGACCCAGTACTTC
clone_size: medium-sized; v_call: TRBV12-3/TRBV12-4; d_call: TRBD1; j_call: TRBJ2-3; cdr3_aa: CASSTTGGASTDTQYF; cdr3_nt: TGTGCCAGCAGTACGACAGGGGGCGCCTCCACAGATACGCAGTATTTT
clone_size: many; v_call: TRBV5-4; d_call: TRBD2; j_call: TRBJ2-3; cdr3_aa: CASSAGGAGVSDTQYF; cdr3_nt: TGTGCCAGCAGCGCCGGGGGAGCGGGAGTTTCAGATACGCAGTATTTT
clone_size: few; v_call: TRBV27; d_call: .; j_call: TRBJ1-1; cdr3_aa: CASSIYPHGAGMNTEAFF; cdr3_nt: TGTGCCAGCAGTATATATCCCCACGGGGCTGGGATGAACACTGAAGCTTTCTTT
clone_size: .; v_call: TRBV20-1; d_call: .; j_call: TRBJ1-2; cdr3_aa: CSARLGARYGYTF; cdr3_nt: TGCAGTGCTAGGTTAGGGGCCAGGTATGGCTACACCTTC
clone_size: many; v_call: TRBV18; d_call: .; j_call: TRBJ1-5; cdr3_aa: CASSPLDPGSSSNQPQHF; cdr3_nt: TGTGCCAGCTCACCCCTAGATCCCGGGTCCTCTAGCAATCAGCCCCAGCATTTT
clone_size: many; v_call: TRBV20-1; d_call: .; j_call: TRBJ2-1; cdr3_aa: CSATPVSGSYSYNEQFF; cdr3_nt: TGCAGTGCAACGCCGGTGAGTGGTAGTTACTCCTACAATGAGCAGTTCTTC